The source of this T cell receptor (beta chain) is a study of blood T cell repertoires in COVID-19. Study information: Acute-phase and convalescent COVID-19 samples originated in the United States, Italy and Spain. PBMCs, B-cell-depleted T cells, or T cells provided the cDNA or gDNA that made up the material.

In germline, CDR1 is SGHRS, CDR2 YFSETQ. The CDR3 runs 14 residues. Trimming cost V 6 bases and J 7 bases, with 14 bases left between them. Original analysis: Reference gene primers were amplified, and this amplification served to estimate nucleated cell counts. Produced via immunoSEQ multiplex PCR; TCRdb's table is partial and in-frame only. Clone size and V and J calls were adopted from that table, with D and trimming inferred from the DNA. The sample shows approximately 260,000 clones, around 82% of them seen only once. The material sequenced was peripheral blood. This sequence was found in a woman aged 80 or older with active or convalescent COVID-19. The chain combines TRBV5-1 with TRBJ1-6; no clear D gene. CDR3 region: CASNEGSGNSPLHF. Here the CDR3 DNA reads TGCGCCAGCAATGAAGGGAGTGGGAATTCACCCCTCCACTTT.